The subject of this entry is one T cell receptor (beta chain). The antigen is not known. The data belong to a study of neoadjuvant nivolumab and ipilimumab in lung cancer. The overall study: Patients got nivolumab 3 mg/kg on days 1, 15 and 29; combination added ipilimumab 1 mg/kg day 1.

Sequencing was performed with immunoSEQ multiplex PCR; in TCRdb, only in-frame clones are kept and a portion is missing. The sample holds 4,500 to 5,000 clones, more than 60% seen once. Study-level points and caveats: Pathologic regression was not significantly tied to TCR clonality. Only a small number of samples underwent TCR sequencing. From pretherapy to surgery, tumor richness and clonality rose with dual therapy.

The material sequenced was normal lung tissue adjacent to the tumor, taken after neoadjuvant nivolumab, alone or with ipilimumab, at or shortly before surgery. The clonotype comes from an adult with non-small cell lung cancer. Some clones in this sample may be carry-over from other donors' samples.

The DNA of the CDR3 is TGTGCCATCAGTGCAGGGACTTTCTATGGCTACACCTTC. Its protein is CAISAGTFYGYTF. This chain links TRBV10-3 with TRBJ1-2; perhaps TRBD1 as D (5 bases). Germline CDR1 reads ENHRY; CDR2 reads SYGVKD. The CDR3 extends over 13 amino acids. V was cut by 4 bases and J by 4 bases, with 10 bases left in between.